In its sample, the clone carrying this T cell receptor (beta chain) ranks as medium-sized (0.01 to 0.1%). Antigen: not known. The data originate from a study of cytotoxic CD8 clonotypes in ibrutinib-treated CLL. Study as a whole: Response specimens were obtained following a median treatment duration of 12 months, with a range of 6 to 36. Study results and caveats: Circulating CD8+ T-cell counts were tracked by baseline clonality, which exceeded that of age-matched healthy donors. A rise in clonality was seen at ibrutinib response, and a fall back toward baseline was seen at progression.

The protocol was immunoSEQ multiplex PCR, while the TCRdb copy is restricted to in-frame clones and leaves out a portion. The sample carries tens of thousands of clones, around 60% recorded once. The CDR3 runs 13 residues. Germline V gene data show CDR1 as MDHEN and CDR2 as SYDVKM. V gave up 5 bases and J gave up 4 bases, with 11 bases separating them. This clonotype was sampled from a human donor with chronic lymphocytic leukemia. The gene calls are TRBV28 and TRBJ1-1; perhaps TRBD1 as D (5 bases). The sequencing used PBMCs, collected after 24 months of ibrutinib treatment. The CDR3 spells CASSADSLTEAFF. CDR3 DNA sequence: TGTGCCAGCAGTGCCGACAGCCTCACTGAAGCTTTCTTT.